Below are 10 T cell receptor beta chains sequenced from a single sample in a study of T-cell reconstitution after alpha-beta-depleted transplantation in children listed by TCRdb under 2016. Library prep was done by PCR. The reads were generated on an Illumina HiSeq 2500. To normalize quantification of the TCRbeta repertoire, the TCR libraries were built with molecular barcoding that relied on unique molecular identifiers. The public reads were run again by TCRdb, first through fastp at Q25 and then through MiXCR, and only productive beta chains were kept. Rows merge per CDR3 protein into single entries with the most common DNA and genes. This sample gives more than 85,000 distinct CDR3 sequences in total; about 8% of them show up just once. Together, the top ten hold about 15% of the sample. The treatment or condition tag for this specimen amounts to: allogeneic hematopoietic cell transplantation with graft depleted of TCRalphabeta T cells and CD19 B cells.

The specimen was PBMCs, collected before TCRalphabeta/CD19-depleted stem cell transplant. The receptor source for this set is a boy aged 2 to 10 with acute lymphoblastic leukemia, due to receive a stem cell transplant.

This chain connects TRBV20-1 to TRBJ1-5; no definite D call. The CDR3 runs to 16 residues. V was clipped by 3 bases and J by 0 bases, with 15 bases between them. CDR1 is DFQATT and CDR2 is SNEGSKA in the germline V gene (reference sequence). CDR3 nucleotides: TGCAGTGCTAGGAACTCAAAATACTATAGCAATCAGCCCCAGCATTTT. Amino acid sequence: CSARNSKYYSNQPQHF.

The V call is TRBV6-5, the J call TRBJ1-4; D unclear. Germline CDR1 MNHEY, CDR2 SVGAGI. This CDR3 has 15 amino acids. Deletions cut 0 bases from V and 7 bases from J, with 12 bases between. CDR3 residues: CASSYSVQAAEKLFF. The CDR3 DNA reads TGTGCCAGCAGTTACTCCGTCCAGGCTGCTGAAAAACTGTTTTTT.

A few counts support this clonotype. The rearrangement uses TRBV7-2 and TRBJ1-5; D is ambiguous. V gave up 7 bases and J gave up 0 bases, with 10 bases separating them. Germline CDR1 is SGHTA and CDR2 is FQGNSA. The CDR3 loop spans 14 amino acids. As DNA, the CDR3 is TGTGCCAGCATGGAGGGAGTTAGCAATCAGCCCCAGCATTTT. Translation: CASMEGVSNQPQHF.

This clonotype was picked up many times. The chain links TRBV20-1 to TRBJ1-5; tentatively, D is TRBD1 (5 bases). Germline values: CDR1 DFQATT, CDR2 SNEGSKA (reference sequence). There are 13 residues in the CDR3. The V end lost 5 bases, the J end lost 2 bases, and 10 bases lay between the germline ends. The CDR3 spells CSAGGKGNQPQHF. DNA of the CDR3: TGCAGTGCTGGGGGGAAAGGCAATCAGCCCCAGCATTTT.

This clonotype was picked up a small number of times. The V and J genes are TRBV7-6 and TRBJ2-3; TRBD1 matches at 10 bases. V shed 1 base, J shed 6 bases, and the junction held 7 bases outside the gene matches. The CDR3 totals 16 residues. Per germline, CDR1 SGHVS and CDR2 FNYEAQ. The DNA of the CDR3 is TGTGCCAGCAGCTTAGGTCCTGGGACAGGGGACGATACGCAGTATTTT. This sequence encodes CASSLGPGTGDDTQYF. Supplemented by reference TRBV7-6 and TRBJ2-3, the full variable domain reads GAGVSQSPRYKVTKRGQDVALRCDPISGHVSLYWYRQALGQGPEFLTYFNYEAQQDKSGLPNDRFSAERPEGSISTLTIQRTEQRDSAMYRCASSLGPGTGDDTQYFGPGTRLTVL.

In this sample, this clonotype turned up many times. The V call is TRBV7-2, the J call TRBJ2-3, with D tentatively TRBD2 (7 bases). CDR1 and CDR2 from the germline V gene are SGHTA and FQGNSA. The germline V and J ends were trimmed by 1 base and 1 base, with 12 bases remaining between them. The CDR3 is made up of 16 amino acids. The CDR3 bases are TGTGCCAGCAGCTTAGGCCGGGGGGCTGGCACAGATACGCAGTATTTT. Translating it yields CASSLGRGAGTDTQYF.

This clonotype was counted at least ten times. CDR3 sequence (DNA): TGTGCCAGCAGCTTAAGGGGGGACAGGGTCCACGAGCAGTACTTC. Translating it yields CASSLRGDRVHEQYF. V is TRBV7-9 and J is TRBJ2-7, with TRBD1 matching 9 bases. Germline V CDR1 and CDR2: SEHNR, FQNEAQ (reference sequence). The CDR3 is 15 residues long. Losses at the gene ends were 2 bases for V and 5 bases for J; bases not matched to a gene: 7. Looking up the rest from reference TRBV7-9 and TRBJ2-7 gives the full variable domain: DTGVSQNPRHKITKRGQNVTFRCDPISEHNRLYWYRQTLGQGPEFLTYFQNEAQLEKSRLLSDRFSAERPKGSFSTLEIQRTEQGDSAMYLCASSLRGDRVHEQYFGPGTRLTVT.

This clonotype was picked up many times. The rearrangement links TRBV5-1 to TRBJ2-5; D gene unclear. CDR1 is SGHRS, CDR2 YFSETQ, per germline. The ends were cut back, 5 bases at V and 2 bases at J, with 16 bases in the middle. This CDR3 is 15 amino acids long. In DNA form, the CDR3 reads TGCGCCAGCAGACAAAAAACCGAGCCTCAAGAGACCCAGTACTTC. Translated, it gives CASRQKTEPQETQYF.

The table lists this clonotype with many counts. The rearrangement uses TRBV24-1 and TRBJ2-1; D possibly uses TRBD1 or TRBD2 (5 bases each). V was cut by 4 bases and J by 5 bases, with 14 bases left in between. This CDR3 spans 15 amino acids. Germline-derived CDR1 and CDR2 are KGHDR and SFDVKD. This chain's CDR3 is CATSEIRDGNNEQFF. CDR3 bases: TGTGCCACCAGTGAGATCCGGGACGGAAACAATGAGCAGTTCTTC.

The V and J genes are TRBV7-6 and TRBJ2-7; 12 bases align to TRBD1. The CDR3 runs to 17 residues. After removal of 4 bases from V and 5 bases from J, the junction contained 12 bases not matched to a gene. CDR1 is SGHVS and CDR2 is FNYEAQ in the germline V gene. The DNA for the CDR3 is TGTGCCAGCAGCTCCATGACCGCCGGGACAGGGGGCAACGAGCAGTACTTC. Encoded protein: CASSSMTAGTGGNEQYF.